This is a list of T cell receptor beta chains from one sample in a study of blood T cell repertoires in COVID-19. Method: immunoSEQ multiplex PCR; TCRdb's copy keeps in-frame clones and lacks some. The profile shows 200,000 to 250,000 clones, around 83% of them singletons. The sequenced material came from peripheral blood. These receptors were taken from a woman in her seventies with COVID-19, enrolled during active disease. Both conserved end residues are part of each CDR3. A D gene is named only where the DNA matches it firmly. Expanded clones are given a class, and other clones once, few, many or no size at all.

CASSLSRTSGNIGETQYF	TGTGCCAGCAGTTTGAGCAGAACTAGCGGGAATATCGGGGAGACCCAGTACTTC	-	TRBV6-2/TRBV6-3	TRBJ2-5	TRBD2
CASSSPGQALIEKLFF	TGTGCCAGCAGTTCCCCTGGACAGGCCCTAATCGAAAAACTGTTTTTT	-	TRBV28	TRBJ1-4	TRBD1
CASSHGLAGGRTGELFF	TGTGCCAGCAGCCACGGACTAGCGGGAGGAAGAACCGGGGAGCTGTTTTTT	few	TRBV7-3	TRBJ2-2	TRBD2
CASSSLAGAGYNEQFF	TGCGCCAGCAGCTCCTTAGCGGGAGCGGGGTACAATGAGCAGTTCTTC	-	TRBV5-1	TRBJ2-1	TRBD2
CASSDQGNQPQHF	TGTGCCAGCAGTGATCAGGGGAATCAGCCCCAGCATTTT	few	TRBV5-6	TRBJ1-5	-
CASTLTARHLNYGYTF	TGTGCCAGCACTTTGACAGCGCGCCACCTCAACTATGGCTACACCTTC	few	TRBV25-1	TRBJ1-2	-
CASSPPGQRNTEAFF	TGTGCCAGCAGTCCGCCGGGACAGAGGAACACTGAAGCTTTCTTT	-	TRBV28	TRBJ1-1	TRBD1
CASSLGGAYNEQFF	TGTGCCAGCAGCTTGGGAGGGGCTTACAATGAGCAGTTCTTC	-	TRBV11-3	TRBJ2-1	TRBD2
CSAKTVGYTF	TGCAGTGCTAAGACAGTTGGCTACACCTTC	-	TRBV20-1	TRBJ1-2	-
CASSQDRASGRANEQFF	TGCGCCAGCAGCCAAGATCGGGCTAGCGGGAGGGCCAATGAGCAGTTCTTC	-	TRBV4-3	TRBJ2-1	TRBD2
CASSLVLAGAFEQYF	TGCGCCAGCAGCTTGGTTCTAGCGGGAGCCTTCGAGCAGTACTTC	-	TRBV5-1	TRBJ2-7	TRBD2
CASSLPRGTGSSTDTQYF	TGTGCCAGCAGCTTACCTCGTGGGACAGGTTCTAGCACAGATACGCAGTATTTT	-	TRBV7-9	TRBJ2-3	TRBD1
CASSQVEGGRTTGELFF	TGCGCCAGCAGCCAAGTGGAGGGAGGGCGTACCACCGGGGAGCTGTTTTTT	-	TRBV4-3	TRBJ2-2	TRBD2
CASSVELYNEQFF	TGTGCCAGCAGCGTAGAACTATACAATGAGCAGTTCTTC	few	TRBV9	TRBJ2-1	-
CASSLPSDRAEAFF	TGTGCCAGCAGCTTGCCTTCTGACAGGGCTGAAGCTTTCTTT	-	TRBV5-6	TRBJ1-1	TRBD1
CASSQDSAGTDTQYF	TGTGCCAGCAGCCAAGATAGTGCCGGGACAGATACGCAGTATTTT	-	TRBV3-1/TRBV3-2	TRBJ2-3	-
CASSLVDEQFF	TGTGCCAGCAGCTTAGTAGATGAGCAGTTCTTC	-	TRBV11-2	TRBJ2-1	-
CSVGRGGEVNTEAFF	TGCAGCGTTGGGCGTGGAGGGGAAGTGAACACTGAAGCTTTCTTT	few	TRBV29-1	TRBJ1-1	-
CASRIVSTEAFF	TGTGCCAGCAGGATCGTGAGCACTGAAGCTTTCTTT	-	TRBV27	TRBJ1-1	-
CASSLSPRGGSYNEQFF	TGTGCCAGCAGTCTATCCCCCAGGGGCGGCTCCTACAATGAGCAGTTCTTC	-	TRBV6-2/TRBV6-3	TRBJ2-1	-